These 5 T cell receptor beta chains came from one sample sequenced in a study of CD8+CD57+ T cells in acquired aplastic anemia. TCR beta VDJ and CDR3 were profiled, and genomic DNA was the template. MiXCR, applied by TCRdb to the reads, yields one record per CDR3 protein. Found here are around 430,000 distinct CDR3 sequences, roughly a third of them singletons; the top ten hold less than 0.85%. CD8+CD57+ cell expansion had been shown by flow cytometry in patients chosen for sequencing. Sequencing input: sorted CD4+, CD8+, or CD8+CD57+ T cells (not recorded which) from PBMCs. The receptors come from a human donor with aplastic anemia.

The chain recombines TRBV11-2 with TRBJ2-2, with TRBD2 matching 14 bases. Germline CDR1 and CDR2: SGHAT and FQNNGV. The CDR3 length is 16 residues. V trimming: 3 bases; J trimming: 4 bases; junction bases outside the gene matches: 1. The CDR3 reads CASSFGLAGGTGELFF. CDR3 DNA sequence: TGTGCCAGCAGCTTCGGACTAGCGGGAGGCACCGGGGAGCTGTTTTTT.

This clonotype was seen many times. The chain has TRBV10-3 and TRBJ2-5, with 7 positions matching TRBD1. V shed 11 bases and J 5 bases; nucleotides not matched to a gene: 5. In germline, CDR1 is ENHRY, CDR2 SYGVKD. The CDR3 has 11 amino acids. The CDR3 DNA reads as TGTGCCGTAGGGGGCGGGGAGACCCAGTACTTC. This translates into CAVGGGETQYF.

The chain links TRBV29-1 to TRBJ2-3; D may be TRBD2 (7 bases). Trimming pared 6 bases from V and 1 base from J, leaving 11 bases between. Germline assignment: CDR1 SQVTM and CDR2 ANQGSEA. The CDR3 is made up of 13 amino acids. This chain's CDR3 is CSVRGGGTDTQYF. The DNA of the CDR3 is TGCAGCGTACGAGGGGGGGGCACAGATACGCAGTATTTT.

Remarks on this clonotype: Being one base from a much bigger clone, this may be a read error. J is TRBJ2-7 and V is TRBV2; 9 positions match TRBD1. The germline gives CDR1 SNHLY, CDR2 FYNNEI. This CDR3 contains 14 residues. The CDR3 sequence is CPSSARTGVGEQYF. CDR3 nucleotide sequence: TGTCCCAGCAGCGCTAGGACAGGGGTTGGGGAGCAGTACTTC.

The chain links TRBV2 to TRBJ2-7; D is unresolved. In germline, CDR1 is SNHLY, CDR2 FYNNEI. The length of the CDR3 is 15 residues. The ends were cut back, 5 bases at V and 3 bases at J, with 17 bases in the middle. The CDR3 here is CASSYSRLTYYEQYF. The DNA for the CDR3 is TGTGCCAGCAGTTACTCTAGGCTGACCTACTACGAGCAGTACTTC.